This TCR beta chain stems from a study of T-cell reconstitution after alpha-beta-depleted transplantation in children. Regarding this clonotype: Its antigen is not known.

During its preparation, the TCRbeta library received unique molecular identifiers. MiXCR, applied by TCRdb to the PCR reads, yields one record per CDR3 protein. The sample yields a few hundred thousand distinct CDR3 sequences, 6.5% to 9% seen once. Trimming pared 4 bases from V and 7 bases from J, leaving 11 bases between. This CDR3 has 12 residues. Germline loops: CDR1 SNHLY, CDR2 FYNNEI. Study-level results: Surviving recipient T cells and intrathymic progenitors accounted for some patients' high TCRbeta diversity at day 60. Counts and diversity of T cells one year after transplant came mostly from newly produced T cells. Reportedly, only several hundred clones from non-depleted graft cells drove alpha-beta T-cell counts at about two months.

The specimen was peripheral blood, collected 360 days after TCRalphabeta/CD19-depleted stem cell transplant. The genes are TRBV2 and TRBJ2-7; D unclear. The sequence was obtained from a female patient aged 2 to 10 who had a stem cell transplant for Fanconi anemia, so the T cells may come from the graft donor. The CDR3 nucleotides are TGTGCCAGCAGTGTTTTGAGGTGGGAGCAGTACTTC. Translated: CASSVLRWEQYF.